The present T cell receptor beta chain was sequenced within a study of blood T cell repertoires in COVID-19. Turning to the study itself: The analysed material was cDNA or gDNA that came from T cells, B-cell-depleted T cells, or PBMCs.

Methods used by the authors: Estimates of nucleated cell counts were drawn from the amplification of reference gene primers. Assay: immunoSEQ multiplex PCR; the TCRdb copy retains only in-frame clones and omits some. D and trimming were read from the DNA, whereas the V and J calls and clone size are those reported in that table. The repertoire has 140,000 to 150,000 clones, 84% of them found once; the top ten carry less than 9%. This clone was seen only once. There are 14 residues in the CDR3. Trimming left V 6 bases short and J 6 bases short, with 17 bases between. CDR1 and CDR2 (germline): MDHEN, SYDVKM.

The sequencing input was peripheral blood. The chain carries TRBV28 and TRBJ1-2; D call uncertain. The source is a young man with COVID-19, enrolled during active disease. CDR3 residues: CASSKSTVSDGYTF. As DNA, the CDR3 is TGTGCCAGCAGCAAATCCACAGTCTCCGATGGCTACACCTTC.